Listed here are 3 T cell receptor beta chains from one sample, sequenced in a study of CD8+ T cells in alopecia areata. RNA was isolated and reverse transcribed to cDNA, the sequencing template. Generated by immunoSEQ multiplex PCR, the TCRdb table keeps only in-frame clones and is missing some. In the table there are roughly 210,000 clones, 43% of which are singletons. Noted treatment: oral pan-JAK inhibitor, 5-10 mg twice daily. Sequenced material: CD4+ T cells sorted from blood, taken at roughly week 38, from a patient treated with tofacitinib. These receptors all come from a human donor with alopecia areata.

This clone was seen more than once but under ten times. The V call is TRBV7-8, the J call TRBJ2-5; tentatively, D is TRBD1 (5 bases). Germline-derived CDR1 and CDR2 are SGHVS and FQNEAQ. The CDR3 totals 15 residues. Between the trimmed V and J ends, which lost 5 bases and 5 bases, there was a span of 18 bases. CDR3 in amino acids: CASSARQGSGETQYF. CDR3 in DNA: TGTGCCAGCAGCGCTAGGCAGGGTTCTGGGGAGACCCAGTACTTC.

This clone has a handful of counts. The rearrangement links TRBV30 to TRBJ1-4; 7 bases match TRBD1. The CDR3 is made up of 14 amino acids. Losses at the gene ends were 4 bases for V and 5 bases for J; bases not matched to a gene: 7. Germline V gene data show CDR1 as GTSNPN and CDR2 as SVGIG (reference sequence). CDR3 amino acids: CAWNPGTVNEKLFF. The CDR3 coding sequence is TGTGCCTGGAACCCCGGGACAGTGAATGAAAAACTGTTTTTT.

This clone has more than one count but fewer than ten. This chain links TRBV7-9 with TRBJ2-3; 7 positions agree with TRBD2. CDR1 SEHNR and CDR2 FQNEAQ come from the germline V gene (reference sequence). The ends lost 3 bases at V and 0 bases at J; junction bases unmatched: 6. The CDR3 covers 16 residues. The CDR3 is CASSFVLAESTDTQYF. The CDR3 DNA reads as TGTGCCAGCAGCTTTGTTCTAGCGGAAAGCACAGATACGCAGTATTTT.